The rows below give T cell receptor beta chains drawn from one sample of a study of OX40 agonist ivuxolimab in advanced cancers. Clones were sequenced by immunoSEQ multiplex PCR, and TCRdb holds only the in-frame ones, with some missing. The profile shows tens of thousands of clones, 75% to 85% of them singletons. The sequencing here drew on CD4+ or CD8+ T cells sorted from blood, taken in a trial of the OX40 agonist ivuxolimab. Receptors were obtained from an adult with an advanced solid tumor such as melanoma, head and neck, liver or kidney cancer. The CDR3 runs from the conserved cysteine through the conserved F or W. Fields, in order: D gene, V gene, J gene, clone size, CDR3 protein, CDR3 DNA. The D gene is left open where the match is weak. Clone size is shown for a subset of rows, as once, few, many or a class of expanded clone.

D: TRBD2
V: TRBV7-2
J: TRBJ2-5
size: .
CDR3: CASSLNSGGTLRVTQYF
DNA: TGTGCCAGCAGCTTAAATAGCGGGGGGACCCTCCGGGTGACCCAGTACTTC

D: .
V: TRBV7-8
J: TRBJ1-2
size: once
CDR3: CASSHRTTQKHGYTF
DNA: TGTGCCAGCAGCCACCGGACTACCCAAAAACATGGCTACACCTTC

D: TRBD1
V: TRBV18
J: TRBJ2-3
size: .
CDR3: CASSPGQGLATDTQYF
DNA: TGTGCCAGCTCACCGGGACAGGGACTTGCTACAGATACGCAGTATTTT

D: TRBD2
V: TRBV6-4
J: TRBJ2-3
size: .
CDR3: CASSEGLAGVRDTQYF
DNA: TGTGCCAGCAGTGAAGGACTAGCGGGGGTCAGGGATACGCAGTATTTT

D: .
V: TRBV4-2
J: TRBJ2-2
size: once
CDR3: CASSQDRGSANTGELFF
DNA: TGTGCCAGCAGCCAAGATCGAGGGTCGGCGAACACCGGGGAGCTGTTTTTT

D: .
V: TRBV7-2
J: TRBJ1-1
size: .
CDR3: CASSNIRTVRMNTEAFF
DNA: TGTGCCAGCAGCAACATTCGGACAGTGAGGATGAACACTGAAGCTTTCTTT

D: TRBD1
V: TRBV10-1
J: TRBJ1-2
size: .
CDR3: CASSQDRGSPNGYTF
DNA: TGCGCCAGCAGTCAAGACAGGGGAAGCCCCAATGGCTACACCTTC

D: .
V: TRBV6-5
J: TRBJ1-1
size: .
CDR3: CASSYIQITLAEAFF
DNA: TGTGCCAGCAGTTACATCCAGATAACTTTGGCTGAAGCTTTCTTT

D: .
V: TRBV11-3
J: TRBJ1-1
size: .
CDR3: CASSAGLGGNTEAFF
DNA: TGTGCCAGCAGCGCGGGGCTCGGTGGGAACACTGAAGCTTTCTTT

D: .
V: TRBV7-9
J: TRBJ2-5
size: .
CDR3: CASSRRQAQETQYF
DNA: TGTGCCAGCAGCCGCCGACAGGCCCAAGAGACCCAGTACTTC

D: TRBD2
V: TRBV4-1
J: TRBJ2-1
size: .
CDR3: CASSLPGGEQFF
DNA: TGCGCCAGCAGCCTACCGGGGGGTGAGCAGTTCTTC

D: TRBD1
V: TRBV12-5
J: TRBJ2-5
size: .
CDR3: CASGLGTGGAGYQETQYF
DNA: TGTGCTAGTGGTTTGGGGACAGGGGGCGCAGGGTACCAAGAGACCCAGTACTTC

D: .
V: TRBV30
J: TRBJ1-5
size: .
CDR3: CAWSQGNDQPQHF
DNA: TGTGCCTGGAGTCAGGGAAACGATCAGCCCCAGCATTTT

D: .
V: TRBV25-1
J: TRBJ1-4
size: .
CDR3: CASSGLTATNEKLFF
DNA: TGTGCCAGCAGTGGGTTAACGGCAACTAATGAAAAACTGTTTTTT

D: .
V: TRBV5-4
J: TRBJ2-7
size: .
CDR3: CASSLGGVSTYEQYF
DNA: TGTGCCAGCAGCTTGGGGGGGGTGAGTACCTACGAGCAGTACTTC

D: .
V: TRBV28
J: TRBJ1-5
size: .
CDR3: CASSTPVVHQPQHF
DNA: TGTGCCAGCAGCACCCCTGTGGTCCATCAGCCCCAGCATTTT

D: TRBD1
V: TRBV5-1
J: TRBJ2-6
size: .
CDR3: CASSLNTGAGANVLTF
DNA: TGCGCCAGCAGCTTGAATACAGGGGCTGGGGCCAACGTCCTGACTTTC

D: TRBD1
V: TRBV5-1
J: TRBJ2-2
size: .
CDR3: CASSTGGLNTGELFF
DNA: TGCGCCAGCTCCACAGGGGGGCTCAACACCGGGGAGCTGTTTTTT

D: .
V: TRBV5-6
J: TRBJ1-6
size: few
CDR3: CASSYPDSPLHF
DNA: TGTGCCAGCAGCTACCCGGATTCACCCCTCCACTTT

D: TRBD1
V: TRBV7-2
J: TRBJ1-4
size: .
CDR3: CASSPGQGFATNEKLFF
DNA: TGTGCCAGCAGCCCGGGACAGGGTTTTGCAACTAATGAAAAACTGTTTTTT

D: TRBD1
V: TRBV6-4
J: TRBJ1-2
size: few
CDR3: CASLWAGTGSHGYTF
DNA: TGTGCCAGCCTCTGGGCCGGGACAGGGTCCCATGGCTACACCTTC

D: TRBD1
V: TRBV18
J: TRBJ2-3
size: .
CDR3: CASSADRGGDTQYF
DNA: TGTGCCAGCTCAGCGGACAGGGGGGGCGATACGCAGTATTTT

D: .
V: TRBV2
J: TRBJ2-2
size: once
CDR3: CASISGRGTGELFF
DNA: TGTGCCAGCATCAGCGGTCGGGGCACCGGGGAGCTGTTTTTT

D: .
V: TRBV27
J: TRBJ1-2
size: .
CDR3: CASSLAPGASYGYTF
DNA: TGTGCCAGCAGTCTCGCGCCCGGGGCTAGCTATGGCTACACCTTC

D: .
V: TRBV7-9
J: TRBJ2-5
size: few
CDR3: CASSLVGPQYF
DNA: TGTGCCAGCAGCTTAGTGGGTCCCCAGTACTTC

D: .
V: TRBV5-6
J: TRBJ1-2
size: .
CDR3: CASTLQGMGGYYGYTF
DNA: TGTGCCAGCACCCTCCAGGGTATGGGGGGATACTATGGCTACACCTTC

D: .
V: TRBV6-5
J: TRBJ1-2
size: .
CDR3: CASGASRTRYTF
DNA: TGTGCCAGCGGAGCCTCCAGGACCCGCTACACCTTC

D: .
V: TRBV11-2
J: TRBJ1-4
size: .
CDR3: CASSLAGGATNEKLFF
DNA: TGTGCCAGCAGCTTAGCAGGCGGGGCAACTAATGAAAAACTGTTTTTT

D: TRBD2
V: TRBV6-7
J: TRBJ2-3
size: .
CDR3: CASSYQLAGGKTDTQYF
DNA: TGTGCCAGCAGTTACCAATTAGCGGGGGGGAAAACAGATACGCAGTATTTT

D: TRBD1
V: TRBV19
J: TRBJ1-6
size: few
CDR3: CASSTTGGQDSPLHF
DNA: TGTGCCAGTAGTACGACGGGGGGACAGGATTCACCCCTCCACTTT

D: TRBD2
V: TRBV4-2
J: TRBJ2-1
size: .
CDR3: CASSQEGGSYNEQFF
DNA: TGTGCCAGCAGCCAAGAGGGGGGGTCCTACAATGAGCAGTTCTTC

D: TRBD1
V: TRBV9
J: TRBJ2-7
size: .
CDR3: CASSVSMDRGRRYEQYF
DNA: TGTGCCAGCAGCGTAAGTATGGACAGGGGGCGCCGCTACGAGCAGTACTTC

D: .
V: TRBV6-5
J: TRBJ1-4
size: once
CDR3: CASSPRGAGRELFF
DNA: TGTGCCAGCAGTCCCCGGGGGGCGGGGAGGGAACTGTTTTTT

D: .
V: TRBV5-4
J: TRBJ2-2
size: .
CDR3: CASSLTANTGELFF
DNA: TGTGCCAGCAGCTTGACTGCGAACACCGGGGAGCTGTTTTTT

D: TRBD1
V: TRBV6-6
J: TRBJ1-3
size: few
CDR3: CASSGTGAGGNTIYF
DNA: TGTGCCAGCAGCGGGACAGGGGCCGGGGGAAACACCATATATTTT

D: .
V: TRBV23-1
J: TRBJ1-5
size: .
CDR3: CASSPQRAPGPQHF
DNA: TGCGCCAGCAGTCCCCAGAGAGCCCCAGGGCCCCAGCATTTT

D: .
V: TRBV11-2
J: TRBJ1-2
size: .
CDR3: CASSFERTDYGYTF
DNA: TGTGCCAGCAGCTTTGAGAGGACAGACTATGGCTACACCTTC

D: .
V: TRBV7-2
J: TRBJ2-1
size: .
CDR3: CASSLDGRGREQFF
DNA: TGTGCCAGCAGCTTAGACGGCAGGGGAAGGGAGCAGTTCTTC

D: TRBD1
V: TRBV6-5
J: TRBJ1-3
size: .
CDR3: CASNSGQGGGNTIYF
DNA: TGTGCCAGCAACAGTGGACAGGGTGGTGGAAACACCATATATTTT

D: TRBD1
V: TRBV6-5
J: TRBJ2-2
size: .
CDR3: CASLPQGADTGELFF
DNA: TGTGCCAGCTTACCACAGGGGGCCGACACCGGGGAGCTGTTTTTT

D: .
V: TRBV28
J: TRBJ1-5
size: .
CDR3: CASSSPSGNQPQHF
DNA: TGTGCCAGCAGTTCTCCATCAGGCAATCAGCCCCAGCATTTT

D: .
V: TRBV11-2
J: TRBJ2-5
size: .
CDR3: CASSFVVKETQYF
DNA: TGTGCCAGCAGCTTTGTGGTGAAAGAGACCCAGTACTTC